This record concerns one TCR beta chain sequence. This record comes from a study of cytomegalovirus exposure and HLA in healthy donors. Overall study: Early on, a data release was issued that held some 85 million unique TCRs from HLA-typed donors.

Germline assignment: CDR1 GTSNPN and CDR2 SVGIG (reference sequence). Trimming removed 2 bases from V and 9 bases from J; junction bases left unmatched: 8. The CDR3 has 15 amino acids. PCR primers comprised 60 Vbeta and 13 Jbeta primers. TCRdb keeps only in-frame clones here, not all; method: immunoSEQ multiplex PCR. This sample has fewer than 250,000 clones, with 65% to 85% found just once. This chain connects TRBV30 to TRBJ1-6; TRBD1 matches at 9 bases. Sequenced: PBMCs. The source is a boy aged 2-9 years in good health and CMV-seronegative. CDR3 sequence reads: CAWSPTGQGSSPLHF. For the CDR3, the DNA is TGTGCCTGGAGTCCAACGGGACAGGGAAGTTCACCCCTCCACTTT.